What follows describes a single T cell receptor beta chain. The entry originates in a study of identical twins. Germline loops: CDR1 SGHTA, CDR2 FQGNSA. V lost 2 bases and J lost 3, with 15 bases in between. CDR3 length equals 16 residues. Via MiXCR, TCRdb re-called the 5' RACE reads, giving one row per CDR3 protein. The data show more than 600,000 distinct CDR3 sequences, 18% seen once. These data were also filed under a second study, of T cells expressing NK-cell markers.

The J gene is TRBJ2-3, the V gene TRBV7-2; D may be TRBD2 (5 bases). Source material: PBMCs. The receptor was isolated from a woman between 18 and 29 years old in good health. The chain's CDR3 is CASSLSGARGTDTQYF. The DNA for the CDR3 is TGTGCCAGCAGCTTAAGTGGAGCCCGAGGGACAGATACGCAGTATTTT.